This passage covers 26 T cell receptor delta chains from one sample sequenced in a study of γδ T cells in repeated Plasmodium falciparum infection. Bulk repertoires came from Vgamma9/Vdelta2+ or Vdelta2-negative gammadelta T cells flow-sorted from PBMC. TCRdb reanalysed the multiplex PCR reads via CATT. The sample has 70,000 to 95,000 delta-chain clones, 1.4% seen once; the top ten hold under 9.5%. Specimen: gamma-delta T cells from blood. The receptors were sampled from a pool of human donors (malaria-infected and uninfected, not separated).

This clone was found a few times. The protein TCRdb gives is from a much larger clone and does not agree with this DNA's translation at residue 11, likely a read error; the protein shown here comes from the DNA. This rearrangement joins TRDV1 to TRDJ1; the D gene is possibly TRDD3 (5 bases). The J gene, missing from TCRdb, was assigned here through DNA to germline matching. Germline values: CDR1 TSWWSYY, CDR2 QGS. V was shortened by 4 bases and J by 0 bases, with 24 bases between the two germline ends. This CDR3 spans 19 amino acids. CDR3 protein: CALGGLSRSGTLYTDKLIF. CDR3 coding DNA: TGTGCTCTTGGGGGACTCTCGAGGTCGGGGACCCTGTACACCGATAAACTCATCTTT.

In this sample, this clone turned up many times. Translating the DNA gives a protein that differs from the TCRdb entry at residue 8; the protein shown here is that DNA translation. The rearrangement uses TRDV1 and TRDJ1; maybe TRDD3 (6 bases). Germline-derived CDR1 and CDR2 are TSWWSYY and QGS. The CDR3 runs to 18 residues. V was trimmed by 0 bases and J by 1 base, leaving 18 bases between them. The CDR3 DNA is TGTGCTCTTGGGGAACTGATTCTTACCCTTGGGGGCACCGATAAACTCATCTTT. Its translation: CALGELILTLGGTDKLIF.

In the case of this clone: A far larger clone is just one base off, so this is likely a read error. Other DNA sequences in the same sample also yield this CDR3. The chain couples TRDV3 to TRDJ1; D is unresolved. V lost 5 bases, J lost 0 bases, and 13 bases lay in between. Looked up from germline, CDR1 is TVYSNPD and CDR2 is GDNSRS (reference sequence). This CDR3 contains 13 residues. The CDR3 DNA is TGTGCCAGGGGTGGCCTCTACACCGATAAACTCATCTTT. It codes for CARGGLYTDKLIF.

This clone was seen a handful of times. TCRdb assigns this DNA the protein of a much larger clone, which departs from its translation at residue 12; this likely reflects a read error, and the protein shown comes from translating the DNA. The chain joins TRDV2 to TRDJ1; D possibly corresponds to TRDD3 (5 bases). The CDR3 spans 18 residues. Germline V lookup: CDR1 GEAIGNYY, CDR2 EKD. The V end was cut by 3 bases, the J end by 0 bases, with 22 bases between. The CDR3 reads CACDSIAGSMGYTDKLIF. CDR3 nucleotides: TGTGCCTGTGACTCGATAGCCGGCTCAATGGGATACACCGATAAACTCATCTTT.

About this clone itself: TCRdb assigns this DNA the protein of a much larger clone, which departs from its translation at residue 10; this likely reflects a read error, and the protein shown comes from translating the DNA. The sample holds other DNA sequences that translate to the same CDR3. The chain links TRDV1 to TRDJ1, with D perhaps matching TRDD3 (5 bases). Germline CDR1 is TSWWSYY and CDR2 is QGS. The CDR3 loop spans 11 amino acids. The chain's CDR3 is CALLIRGKLTF. DNA for the CDR3: TGTGCTCTCCTTATACGGGGTAAACTCACCTTT.

This clone was observed at least ten times. A far larger clone is a single base away, which makes a read error likely. Other DNA sequences in the sample encode the same CDR3. The rearrangement joins TRDV2 to TRDJ1, with TRDD3 matching over 7 bases. The germline CDR1 and CDR2 sequences are GEAIGNYY and EKD. The CDR3 sequence is 19 residues long. V was clipped by 3 bases and J by 2 bases; unmatched bases: 20. CDR3 loop: CACDSLYTLLGERTDKLIF. DNA of the CDR3: TGTGCCTGTGACTCACTTTATACCTTGTTGGGGGAGAGGACCGATAAACTCATCTTT.

This clone was picked up a small number of times. The translation of this DNA and the TCRdb protein of a much larger clone differ at residue 14, probably owing to a read error; the protein shown here is translated from the DNA. The chain links TRDV2 to TRDJ1, with 7 bases fitting TRDD3. Since TCRdb gives no J gene, matching the DNA to germline was used here to assign it. Germline trimming cut 1 base from V and 4 bases from J; bases unmatched to any gene: 20. Germline-derived CDR1 and CDR2 are GEAIGNYY and EKD. The CDR3 runs 19 residues. The CDR3 DNA reads TGTGCCTGTGACACATTGCGTGGGGGACACCCTTTCGAGCTCGATAAACTCATCTTT. It translates to CACDTLRGGHPFELDKLIF.

Notes on this clone: A far larger clone is one base from this, pointing to a likely read error. Other DNA sequences in the same sample also yield this CDR3. This chain connects TRDV1 to TRDJ1, with TRDD3 matching 12 bases. Matching the DNA to germline supplied the J gene, which TCRdb does not give. Trimming took 1 base from V and 1 from J; bases not matched to a gene: 37. This CDR3 contains 28 residues. From germline, CDR1 is TSWWSYY and CDR2 QGS. The CDR3 coding sequence is TGTGCTCTTGGGGAACCCTCGACTACTACTTCCGTCAATCATACTGGGGGATACCCCCTTTGGGGCACCGATAAACTCATCTTT. Translated, it gives CALGEPSTTTSVNHTGGYPLWGTDKLIF.

This clone was seen at least ten times. A far larger clone is one nucleotide away, so this likely arose from a read error. Other DNA sequences in the same sample also yield this CDR3. The genes are TRDV2 and TRDJ1; D may be TRDD3 (5 bases). Germline V CDR1 and CDR2: GEAIGNYY, EKD. The CDR3 has 17 residues. The CDR3 DNA reads as TGTGCCTGTGACGGGGTGTCCGGGGGGTTAAACACCGATAAGCTCATCTTT. This codes for CACDGVSGGLNTDKLIF.

The table lists this clone with a few counts. Translating this DNA gives a protein that differs at residue 11 from the TCRdb one, which belongs to a much larger clone; a read error is likely, and the protein shown is this translation. The V call is TRDV2, the J call TRDJ1; D is possibly TRDD2 (5 bases). Germline matching of the DNA provided the J gene here, since TCRdb leaves it blank. Germline values: CDR1 GEAIGNYY, CDR2 EKD. V was cut by 3 bases and J by 3 bases, with 19 bases left in between. The length of the CDR3 is 16 residues. The CDR3 sequence is CACDSNPFFPPDKLIF. The CDR3 DNA follows: TGTGCCTGTGACTCAAATCCTTTCTTCCCCCCCGATAAACTCATCTTT.

On this clone itself: The protein TCRdb lists belongs to a much larger clone and differs from this DNA's translation at residue 3, which points to a read error; the protein shown is made from the DNA. The chain employs TRDV1 and TRDJ1; TRDD3 is a possible D gene (5 bases). The J gene comes from matching the DNA to germline here; TCRdb lacks it. This CDR3 has 19 amino acids. Germline V gene lookup returns CDR1 TSWWSYY and CDR2 QGS. The CDR3 region is CAHGERPGSAHHVTDKLIF. As DNA, the CDR3 is TGTGCTCATGGGGAACGGCCTGGGTCGGCCCACCATGTAACCGATAAACTCATCTTT.

On this clone itself: TCRdb pairs this DNA with a much larger clone's protein that differs at residue 12, likely a read error; the protein shown was translated from the DNA. There is no J gene call, but TRDV2 is given as the V gene. This CDR3 has 14 residues. CDR1 is GEAIGNYY and CDR2 is EKD in the germline V gene. The CDR3 DNA is TGTGCCTGTGACACCGTTTCAGGGACCGATAAACCCATCTTT. Translation gives CACDTVSGTDKPIF.

About this clone itself: The mismatch at residue 14 between this DNA's translation and the TCRdb protein of a much larger clone likely reflects a read error; the protein shown is translated from the DNA. The rearrangement links TRDV1 to TRDJ1; 9 nucleotides match TRDD3. As TCRdb names no J gene, one was assigned here on the basis of a DNA match to germline. V shed 0 bases and J 3 bases; nucleotides not matched to a gene: 41. Per germline, CDR1 TSWWSYY and CDR2 QGS. The CDR3 length is 28 residues. DNA of the CDR3: TGTGCTCTTGGGGAACTAAGGCCTACTACCTACTGGGGGACACCCCGTAATCTGCTAAATCCGAGGGCCGATAAACTCATCTTT. It translates to CALGELRPTTYWGTPRNLLNPRADKLIF.

Comments on this clone: The protein TCRdb gives is from a much larger clone and does not agree with this DNA's translation at residue 14, likely a read error; the protein shown here comes from the DNA. The chain couples TRDV1 to TRDJ1, with a possible D match to TRDD2 (5 bases). Germline matching of the DNA provided the J gene here, since TCRdb leaves it blank. The V gene's germline CDR1 is TSWWSYY and CDR2 QGS. The CDR3 covers 17 residues. The CDR3 protein is CALGVFSLFQYTDRLIF. Written as DNA, the CDR3 is TGTGCTCTTGGGGTTTTCTCCCTCTTCCAGTACACCGATAGACTCATCTTT.

This clone came up many times. Given a far larger clone just one base away, this is likely a sequencing read error. Other DNA sequences of this sample code for an identical CDR3. The chain carries TRDV2 and TRDJ1; 7 bases align to TRDD3. TCRdb lists no J gene, so it was determined here by aligning the DNA to germline. V lost 2 bases and J lost 0; bases outside the gene matches: 14. The CDR3 is made up of 18 amino acids. In germline, CDR1 is GEAIGNYY, CDR2 EKD. The CDR3 region has the DNA TGTGCCTGTGACATAATACGCACTGGGGTCCCGTACACCGATAAACTCATCTTT. The encoded protein is CACDIIRTGVPYTDKLIF.

About this clone itself: TCRdb's protein, taken from a much larger clone, differs from this DNA's translation at residue 12, likely owing to a read error; the protein displayed comes from the DNA. V gene TRDV2 combines with J gene TRDJ3; 9 nucleotides agree with TRDD3. No J gene was available from TCRdb, and it was assigned here by a germline match of the DNA. The CDR3 extends over 17 amino acids. Germline V gives CDR1 GEAIGNYY, CDR2 EKD. CDR3 coding DNA: TGTGCCTGTGACACGGTGGGGGATAGCCGGGACAACCGACAGATGTTTTTC. This sequence encodes CACDTVGDSRDNRQMFF.

As concerns this clone: This probably arose from a read error, given a far larger clone one base away. The same CDR3 can be traced to other DNA sequences in this sample. TRDV1 is the V gene, and the J gene was not called; the table's D gene call, TRDD3, was not cross checked with the DNA. CDR3 size: 21 residues. CDR1 is TSWWSYY and CDR2 is QGS in the germline V gene. Written as DNA, the CDR3 is TGTGCTCTTGGGGAACTCAAACCTTGCCGATTGATCCTAAAGTACACCGATAAACTCATCTTC. Amino acid sequence: CALGELKPCRLILKYTDKLIF.

This clone was picked up a small number of times. The protein TCRdb gives is from a much larger clone and does not agree with this DNA's translation at residue 16, likely a read error; the protein shown here comes from the DNA. The CDR3 loop reads CALGERPPGVSPRVYAGFSRPLIF. The CDR3 bases are TGTGCTCTTGGGGAAAGGCCGCCGGGGGTTTCCCCGAGGGTATACGCCGGGTTCTCCAGACCCCTGATCTTT. The genes are TRDV1 and TRDJ4; maybe TRDD3 (5 bases). The J gene was not available in TCRdb and was assigned here by matching the DNA to germline segments. This CDR3 is 24 amino acids long. CDR1 TSWWSYY and CDR2 QGS come from the germline V gene. V lost 2 bases to trimming and J lost 0 bases, with 40 bases between them.

Regarding this clone: TCRdb's listed protein matches a much larger clone and diverges from this DNA's translation at residue 16, likely through a read error; the protein shown comes from the DNA. The chain combines TRDV1 with TRDJ1, with 8 bases identical to TRDD3. The CDR3 loop spans 18 amino acids. Germline V gene sequence: CDR1 TSWWSYY, CDR2 QGS. CDR3 region: CALGEYPEGGGFTDKPIF. In DNA form, the CDR3 reads TGTGCTCTTGGGGAATATCCAGAGGGTGGGGGATTCACCGATAAACCCATCTTT.

Concerning this clone itself: A far larger clone is off by one base, so a read error is likely. This sample also contains other DNA sequences that code for the same CDR3. This chain uses TRDV1 with TRDJ1, with D perhaps matching TRDD1 (6 bases). TCRdb lists no J gene, so it was determined here by aligning the DNA to germline. The CDR3 has 19 amino acids. Germline V gene sequence: CDR1 TSWWSYY, CDR2 QGS. The CDR3 bases are TGCGCTCTTGGGGAAATATGGTTCCCTCGAAATACTTACACCGATAAACTCATCTTT. Its translation: CALGEIWFPRNTYTDKLIF.

The table lists this clone with a few counts. TCRdb's entry gives the protein of a much larger clone, which mismatches this DNA's translation at residue 4, likely from a read error; the protein reported here is translated from the DNA. The V gene is TRDV2, the J gene TRDJ1; D uncertain. The J gene, left out of TCRdb, was set here by checking the DNA against germline. CDR3 size: 15 residues. Germline-derived CDR1 and CDR2 are GEAIGNYY and EKD. Trimming took 6 bases from V and 7 from J, leaving 23 bases between them. The CDR3 is CACNPLQRPHGKLIF. DNA for the CDR3: TGTGCCTGTAACCCCTTACAACGTCCGCACGGTAAACTCATCTTT.

This clone was recorded at least ten times. J is TRDJ1 and V is TRDV1; D is possibly TRDD2 (9 bases). Germline V gene lookup returns CDR1 TSWWSYY and CDR2 QGS. The CDR3 loop spans 21 amino acids. V was trimmed by 1 base and J by 0 bases, leaving 27 bases between them. CDR3 nucleotide sequence: TGTGCTCTTGGGGAACCCTTCCTACGGCTGGGGATACCGGGGTACACCGATAAACTCATCTTT. Its translation: CALGEPFLRLGIPGYTDKLIF.

With regard to this clone: It differs at one base from a far larger clone, so likely a read error. Additional DNA sequences in this sample encode the identical CDR3. The chain uses TRDV2 and TRDJ1; D is uncertain. No J gene was available from TCRdb, and it was assigned here by a germline match of the DNA. The CDR3 covers 17 residues. V lost 0 bases and J lost 3, with 19 bases in between. Germline assignment: CDR1 GEAIGNYY and CDR2 EKD. CDR3 residues: CACDTVGGNAGPDKLIF. The CDR3 DNA reads as TGTGCCTGTGACACCGTAGGCGGAAACGCTGGTCCCGATAAACTCATCTTT.

This clone was recorded at least ten times. The rearrangement links TRDV1 to TRDJ1, with 11 bases lining up with TRDD3. The CDR3 runs 18 residues. Germline V gene lookup returns CDR1 TSWWSYY and CDR2 QGS. After removal of 3 bases from V and 0 bases from J, the junction contained 9 bases not matched to a gene. The CDR3 loop reads CALGEDWGITKNTDKLIF. In DNA form, the CDR3 reads TGTGCTCTTGGGGAGGACTGGGGGATAACGAAGAACACCGATAAACTCATCTTT.

In its sample, this clone was seen many times. TCRdb shows a much larger clone's protein in place of this DNA's translation, and the two differ at residue 3, likely through a read error; the protein shown is translated from the DNA. This chain uses TRDV2 with TRDJ1; 9 positions match TRDD3. CDR1 GEAIGNYY and CDR2 EKD come from the germline V gene. The CDR3 length is 14 residues. CDR3: CAYDPWGIPDKLIF. CDR3 in DNA: TGTGCCTATGACCCCTGGGGGATCCCCGATAAACTCATCTTT.

This clone has at least ten counts. The protein TCRdb gives is from a much larger clone and does not agree with this DNA's translation at residue 6, likely a read error; the protein shown here comes from the DNA. V and J are TRAV38-2/DV8 and TRDJ1, with a weak D call TRDD2 (5 bases). Since TCRdb gives no J gene, matching the DNA to germline was used here to assign it. Trimming took off 3 bases at V and 0 bases at J, with 18 bases between the two ends. The germline V gene encodes CDR1 TSESDYY and CDR2 QEAYKQQN. The CDR3 totals 17 residues. The CDR3 region is CAYRTRPTAPYTDKLIF. The CDR3 DNA is TGTGCTTATAGGACCCGCCCTACGGCCCCCTACACCGATAAACTCATCTTT.